This TCR beta chain stems from a study of tumor-infiltrating lymphocytes in primary liver carcinoma. About the research overall: All lesions had stage T1-T3 N0M0 and roughly 4 to 11 cm widths.

Scientists recovered RNA and DNA together from approximately 20-30 mg of unsorted bulk tissue. Every one of the tumor samples had a viable tumor cell content above 75%. A constant-region primer primed TCR beta cDNA synthesis from 450 to 550 ng of total RNA. A slightly modified ARM-PCR protocol with three nested multiplex PCR rounds produced these TCR beta libraries. A C-beta reverse primer was combined with TRBV1-TRBV30 forward primers in the first two PCR rounds, and each round had about 10 cycles. TCRdb analysed the multiplex PCR reads with MiXCR anew, one entry per CDR3 protein. The sample consists of 150,000 to 200,000 distinct CDR3 sequences, around four fifths of them appearing once. General observations from the study: Tumors had a significantly higher top-250-clone fraction than blood (p = 0.039). Relative to tumor region pairs, the tumor-adjacent and tumor-blood pairs showed overlap that was lower.

CDR1 SQVTM and CDR2 ANQGSEA come from the germline V gene. This CDR3 is built from 16 residues. Turning to this clonotype: Its antigen is undetermined.

The sequenced material came from tumor tissue from primary liver carcinoma. The origin of this receptor is a man between 35 and 55 years old with primary liver carcinoma and hepatitis B virus infection. The V call is TRBV29-1, the J call TRBJ2-7; no clear D gene. The DNA end is a closer match to TRBJ2-1, so the J assignment may be wrong. CDR3 sequence: CSAMTSWTGTPYGQFF. In nucleotides, the CDR3 is TGCAGCGCCATGACATCTTGGACCGGCACTCCCTACGGGCAGTTCTTC.